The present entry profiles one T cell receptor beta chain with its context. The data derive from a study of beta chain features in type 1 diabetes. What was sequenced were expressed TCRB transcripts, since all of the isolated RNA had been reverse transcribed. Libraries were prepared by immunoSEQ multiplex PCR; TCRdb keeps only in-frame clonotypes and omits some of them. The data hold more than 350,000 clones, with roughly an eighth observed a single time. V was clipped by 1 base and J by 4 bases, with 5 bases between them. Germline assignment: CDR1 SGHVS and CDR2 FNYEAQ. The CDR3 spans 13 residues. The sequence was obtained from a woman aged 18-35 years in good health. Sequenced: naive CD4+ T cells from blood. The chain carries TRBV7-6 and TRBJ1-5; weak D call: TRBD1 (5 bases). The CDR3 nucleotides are TGTGCCAGCAGCTTAGGACAGAATCAGCCCCAGCATTTT. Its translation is CASSLGQNQPQHF.